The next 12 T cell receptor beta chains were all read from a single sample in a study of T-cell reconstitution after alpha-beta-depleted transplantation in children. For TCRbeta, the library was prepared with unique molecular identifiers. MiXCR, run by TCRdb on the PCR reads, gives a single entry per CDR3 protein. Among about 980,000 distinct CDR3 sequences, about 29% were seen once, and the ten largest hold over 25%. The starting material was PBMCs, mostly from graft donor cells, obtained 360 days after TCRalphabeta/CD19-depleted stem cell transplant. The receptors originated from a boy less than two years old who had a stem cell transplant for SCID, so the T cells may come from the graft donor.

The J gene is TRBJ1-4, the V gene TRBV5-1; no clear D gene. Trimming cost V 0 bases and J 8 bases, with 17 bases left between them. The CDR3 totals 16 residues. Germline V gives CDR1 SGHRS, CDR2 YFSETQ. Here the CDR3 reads CASSLGPTSLDEKLFF. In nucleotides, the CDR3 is TGCGCCAGCAGCTTGGGACCGACTTCTTTGGACGAAAAACTGTTTTTT.

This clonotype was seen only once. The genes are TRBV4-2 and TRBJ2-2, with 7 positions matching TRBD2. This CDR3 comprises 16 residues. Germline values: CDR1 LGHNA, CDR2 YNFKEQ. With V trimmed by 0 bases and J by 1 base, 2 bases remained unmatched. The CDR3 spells CASSQEGGMNTGELFF. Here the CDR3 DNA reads TGTGCCAGCAGCCAAGAGGGAGGGATGAACACCGGGGAGCTGTTTTTT.

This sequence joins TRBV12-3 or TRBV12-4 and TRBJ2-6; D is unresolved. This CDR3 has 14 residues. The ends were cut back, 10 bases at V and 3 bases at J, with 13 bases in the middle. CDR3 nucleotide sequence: TGTGCCATCCAGTCGGGCTTTGGGGCCAACGTCCTGACTTTC. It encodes CAIQSGFGANVLTF.

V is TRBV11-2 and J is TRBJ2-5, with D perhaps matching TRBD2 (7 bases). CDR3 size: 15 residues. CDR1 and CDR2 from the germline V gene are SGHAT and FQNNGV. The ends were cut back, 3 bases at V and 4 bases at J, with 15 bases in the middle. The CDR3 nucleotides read TGTGCCAGCAGCTTTAGTCACAGGGAGGGAGAGACCCAGTACTTC. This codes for CASSFSHREGETQYF.

The CDR3 region has the DNA TGTGCCAGCACCCGGCCGGGTACGAACACCGGGGAGCTGTTTTTT. This sequence encodes CASTRPGTNTGELFF. This chain connects TRBV2 to TRBJ2-2; D gene unclear. V gave up 7 bases and J gave up 0 bases, with 12 bases separating them. The V gene's germline CDR1 is SNHLY and CDR2 FYNNEI. The CDR3 length is 15 residues.

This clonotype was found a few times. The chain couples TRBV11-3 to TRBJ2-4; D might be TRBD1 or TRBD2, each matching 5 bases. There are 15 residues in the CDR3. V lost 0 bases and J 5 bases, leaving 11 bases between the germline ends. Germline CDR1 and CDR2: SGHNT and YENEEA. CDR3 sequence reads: CASSLDGKTENIQYF. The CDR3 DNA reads TGTGCCAGCAGCTTAGACGGGAAGACAGAAAACATTCAGTACTTC.

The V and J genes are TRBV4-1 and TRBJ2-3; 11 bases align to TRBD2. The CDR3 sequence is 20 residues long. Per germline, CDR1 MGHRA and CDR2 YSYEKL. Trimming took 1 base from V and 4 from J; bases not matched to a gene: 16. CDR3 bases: TGCGCCAGCAGCCAAGGCGTATCACTAGCGGGGGTGGCATCCGCAGATACGCAGTATTTT. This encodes CASSQGVSLAGVASADTQYF.

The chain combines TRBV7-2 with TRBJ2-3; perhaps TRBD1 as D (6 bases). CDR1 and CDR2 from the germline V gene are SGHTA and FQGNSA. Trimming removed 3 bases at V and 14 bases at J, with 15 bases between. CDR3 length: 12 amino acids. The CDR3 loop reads CASSLEGGVRYF. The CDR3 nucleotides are TGTGCCAGCAGCTTGGAAGGGGGTGTTAGGTATTTT. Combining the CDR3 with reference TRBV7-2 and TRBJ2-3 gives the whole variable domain GAGVSQSPSNKVTEKGKDVELRCDPISGHTALYWYRQSLGQGLEFLIYFQGNSAPDKSGLPSDRFSAERTGGSVSTLTIQRTQQEDSAVYLCASSLEGGVRYFGPGTRLTVL.

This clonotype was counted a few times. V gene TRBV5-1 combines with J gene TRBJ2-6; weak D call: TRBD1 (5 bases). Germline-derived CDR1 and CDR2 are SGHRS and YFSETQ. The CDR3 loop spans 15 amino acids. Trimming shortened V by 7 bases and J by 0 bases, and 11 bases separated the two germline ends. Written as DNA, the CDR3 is TGCGCCAGCTTCGTGGACACCTCTGGGGCCAACGTCCTGACTTTC. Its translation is CASFVDTSGANVLTF. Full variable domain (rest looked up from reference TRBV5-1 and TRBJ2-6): KAGVTQTPRYLIKTRGQQVTLSCSPISGHRSVSWYQQTPGQGLQFLFEYFSETQRNKGNFPGRFSGRQFSNSRSEMNVSTLELGDSALYLCASFVDTSGANVLTFGAGSRLTVL.

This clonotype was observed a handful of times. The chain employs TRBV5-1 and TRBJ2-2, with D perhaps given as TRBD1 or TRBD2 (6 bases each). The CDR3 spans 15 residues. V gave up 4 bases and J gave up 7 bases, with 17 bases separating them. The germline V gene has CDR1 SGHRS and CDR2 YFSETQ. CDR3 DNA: TGCGCCAGCAGCCTGAAGGGGGGCGACGGCGGGGAGCTGTTTTTT. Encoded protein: CASSLKGGDGGELFF.

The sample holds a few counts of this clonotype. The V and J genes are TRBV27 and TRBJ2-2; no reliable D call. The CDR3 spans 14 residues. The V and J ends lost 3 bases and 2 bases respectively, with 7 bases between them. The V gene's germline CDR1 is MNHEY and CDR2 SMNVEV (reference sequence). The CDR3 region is CASSFVGNTGELFF. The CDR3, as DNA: TGTGCCAGCAGTTTTGTTGGCAACACCGGGGAGCTGTTTTTT.

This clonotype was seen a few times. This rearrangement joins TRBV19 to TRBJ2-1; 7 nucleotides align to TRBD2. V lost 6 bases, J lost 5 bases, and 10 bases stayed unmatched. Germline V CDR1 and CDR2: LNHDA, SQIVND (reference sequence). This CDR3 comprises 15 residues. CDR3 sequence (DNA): TGTGCCAGTAGCCGGGGACTATCGCTAGACAATGAGCAGTTCTTC. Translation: CASSRGLSLDNEQFF. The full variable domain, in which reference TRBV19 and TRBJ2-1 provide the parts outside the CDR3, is DGGITQSPKYLFRKEGQNVTLSCEQNLNHDAMYWYRQDPGQGLRLIYYSQIVNDFQKGDIAEGYSVSREKKESFPLTVTSAQKNPTAFYLCASSRGLSLDNEQFFGPGTRLTVL.